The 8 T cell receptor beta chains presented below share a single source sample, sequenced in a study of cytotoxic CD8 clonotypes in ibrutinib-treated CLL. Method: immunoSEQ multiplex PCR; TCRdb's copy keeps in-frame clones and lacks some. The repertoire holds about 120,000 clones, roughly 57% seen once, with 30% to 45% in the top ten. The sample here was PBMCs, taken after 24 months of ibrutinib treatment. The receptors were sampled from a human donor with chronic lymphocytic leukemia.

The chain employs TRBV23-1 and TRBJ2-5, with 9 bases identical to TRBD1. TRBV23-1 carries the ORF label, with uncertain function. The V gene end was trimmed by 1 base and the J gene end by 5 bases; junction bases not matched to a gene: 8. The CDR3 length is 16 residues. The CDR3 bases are TGCGCCAGCAGTCAATGGGTACAGGGGGCGAGGGAGACCCAGTACTTC. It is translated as CASSQWVQGARETQYF.

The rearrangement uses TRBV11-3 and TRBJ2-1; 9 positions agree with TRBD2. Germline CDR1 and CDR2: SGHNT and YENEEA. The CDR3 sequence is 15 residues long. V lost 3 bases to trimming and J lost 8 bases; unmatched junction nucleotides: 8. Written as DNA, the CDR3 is TGTGCCAGCAGCTTGCGTGGCGGGGGGGCGGATGAGCAGTTCTTC. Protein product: CASSLRGGGADEQFF.

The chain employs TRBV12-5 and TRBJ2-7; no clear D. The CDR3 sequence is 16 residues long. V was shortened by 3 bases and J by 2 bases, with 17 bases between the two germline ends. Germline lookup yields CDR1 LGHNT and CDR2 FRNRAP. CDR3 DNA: TGTGCTAGTGGTTTTCGGCGGACGGAAGGAACCTACGAGCAGTACTTC. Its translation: CASGFRRTEGTYEQYF.

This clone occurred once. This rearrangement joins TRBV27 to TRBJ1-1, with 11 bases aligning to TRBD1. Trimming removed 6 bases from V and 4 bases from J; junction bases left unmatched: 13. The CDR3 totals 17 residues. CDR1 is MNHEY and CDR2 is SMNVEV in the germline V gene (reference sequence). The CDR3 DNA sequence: TGTGCCAGCAGCCCACGTCCCGGGACAGGGGGGGGCACTGAAGCTTTCTTT. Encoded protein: CASSPRPGTGGGTEAFF.

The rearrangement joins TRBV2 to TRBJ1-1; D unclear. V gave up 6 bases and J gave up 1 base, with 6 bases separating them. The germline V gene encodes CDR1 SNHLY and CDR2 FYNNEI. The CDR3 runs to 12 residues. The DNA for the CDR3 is TGTGCCAGCAGAACAGCGAACACTGAAGCTTTCTTT. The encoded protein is CASRTANTEAFF.

This chain's CDR3 is CASSPRTSGGTQYF. CDR3 bases: TGTGCCAGCAGTCCGAGGACTAGCGGGGGGACGCAGTATTTT. This chain uses TRBV27 with TRBJ2-3, with 14 bases matching TRBD2. With 5 bases clipped from V and 9 bases from J, the junction kept 4 bases outside the gene matches. The length of the CDR3 is 14 residues. Per germline, CDR1 MNHEY and CDR2 SMNVEV (reference sequence).

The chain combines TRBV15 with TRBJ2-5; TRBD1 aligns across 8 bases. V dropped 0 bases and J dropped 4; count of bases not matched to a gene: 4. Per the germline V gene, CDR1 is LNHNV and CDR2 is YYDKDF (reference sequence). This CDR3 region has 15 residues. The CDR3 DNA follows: TGTGCCACCAGCAGAGATTTAACAGGGGGAGAGACCCAGTACTTC. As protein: CATSRDLTGGETQYF.

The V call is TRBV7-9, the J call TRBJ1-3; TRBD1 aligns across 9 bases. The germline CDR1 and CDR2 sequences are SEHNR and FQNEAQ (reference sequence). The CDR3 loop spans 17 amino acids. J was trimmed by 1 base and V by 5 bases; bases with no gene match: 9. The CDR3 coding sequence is TGTGCCAGCAGCATCTGGGACAGGGCAATATCTGGAAACACCATATATTTT. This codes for CASSIWDRAISGNTIYF.